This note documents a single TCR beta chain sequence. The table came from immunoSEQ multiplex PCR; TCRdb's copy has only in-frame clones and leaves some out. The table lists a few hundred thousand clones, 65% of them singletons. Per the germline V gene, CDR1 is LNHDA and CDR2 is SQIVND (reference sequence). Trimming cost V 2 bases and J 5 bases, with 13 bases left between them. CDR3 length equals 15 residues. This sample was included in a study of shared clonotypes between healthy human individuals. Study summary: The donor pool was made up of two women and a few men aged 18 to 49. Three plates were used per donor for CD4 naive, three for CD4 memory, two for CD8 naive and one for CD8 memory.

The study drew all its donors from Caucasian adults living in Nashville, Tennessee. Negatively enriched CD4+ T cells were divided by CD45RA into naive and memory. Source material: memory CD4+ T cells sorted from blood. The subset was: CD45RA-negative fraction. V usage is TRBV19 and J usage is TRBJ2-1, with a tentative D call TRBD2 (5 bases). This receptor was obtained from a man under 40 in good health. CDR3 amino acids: CASSITLAANNEQFF. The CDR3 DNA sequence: TGTGCCAGTAGTATAACGCTAGCAGCCAACAATGAGCAGTTCTTC.